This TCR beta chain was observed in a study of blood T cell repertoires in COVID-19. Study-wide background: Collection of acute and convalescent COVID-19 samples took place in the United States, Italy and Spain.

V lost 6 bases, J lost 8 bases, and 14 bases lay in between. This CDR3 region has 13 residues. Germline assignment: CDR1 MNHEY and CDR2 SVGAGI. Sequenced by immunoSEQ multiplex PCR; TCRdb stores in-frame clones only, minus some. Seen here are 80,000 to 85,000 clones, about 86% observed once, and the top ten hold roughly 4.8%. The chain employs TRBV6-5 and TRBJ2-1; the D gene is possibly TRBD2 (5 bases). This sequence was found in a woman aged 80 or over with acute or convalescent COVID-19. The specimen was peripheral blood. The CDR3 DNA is TGTGCCAGCAGATCCACTTCAGCGGATGAGCAGTTCTTC. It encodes CASRSTSADEQFF.